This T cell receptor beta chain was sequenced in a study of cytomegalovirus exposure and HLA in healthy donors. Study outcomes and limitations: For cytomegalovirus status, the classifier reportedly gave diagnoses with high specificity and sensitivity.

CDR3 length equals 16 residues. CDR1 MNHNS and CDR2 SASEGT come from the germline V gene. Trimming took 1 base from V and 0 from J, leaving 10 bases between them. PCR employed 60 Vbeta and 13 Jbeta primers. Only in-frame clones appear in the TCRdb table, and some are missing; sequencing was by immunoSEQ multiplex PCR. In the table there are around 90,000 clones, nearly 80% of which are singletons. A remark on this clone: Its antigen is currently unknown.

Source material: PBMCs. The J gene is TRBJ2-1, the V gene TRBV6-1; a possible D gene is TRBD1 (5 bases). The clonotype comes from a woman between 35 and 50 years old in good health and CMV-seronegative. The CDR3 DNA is TGTGCCAGCAGTGAAGGGAAGGGGTTCTCCTACAATGAGCAGTTCTTC. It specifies CASSEGKGFSYNEQFF.